This T cell receptor beta chain was obtained from a study of shared clonotypes between healthy human individuals (dated by TCRdb to between 2020 and 2021). With regard to the full study: The cohort comprised a couple of women and three men aged 18 to 49 years. For each donor, CD4 naive and CD4 memory were each run on three plates, CD8 naive on two plates, and CD8 memory on one plate. To estimate repertoire size and how much clonotypes are shared between individuals, the study performed deep sequencing of blood TCR repertoires from roughly five healthy adults. Libraries were prepared and TCR repertoires were sequenced by different laboratories using diverse techniques, in order to increase sequencing depth and limit assay-specific biases. Per donor, leukapheresis produced somewhere between about 0.85 and 9.5 billion PBMCs.

The donors were healthy, HIV-negative adults with no recently reported acute infections or vaccinations. Every donor was a Caucasian adult living in Nashville, Tennessee, USA. CD8 memory samples consisted of magnetically selected CD45RO+ cells combined with CCR7-negative CD45RA+ effector memory (TemRA) cells. Blood was collected by leukapheresis, and PBMCs were isolated by Ficoll-Histopaque density gradient centrifugation and then cryopreserved in liquid nitrogen vapor phase. Analytical flow cytometry was used to check the purity and quantity of every magnetically sorted T cell population. Each sorted fraction had its genomic DNA isolated and then quantified by UV absorbance on a Nanodrop 2000c. Using the deep immunoSEQ assay, multiplex PCR amplified TCR CDR3 regions from genomic DNA. Genomic DNA extracted from each cell subset was distributed evenly over all wells of several immunoSEQ 96-well plates, and each plate served as one replicate. For sorted subsets, 150 to 250 ng genomic DNA, equal to 25,000 to 35,000 T cell genomes, was loaded into each replicate PCR. Purified libraries were quantified with a Qubit 3.0 fluorometer, sized on a Bioanalyzer 2100, and re-quantified with the KAPA Library Quantification kit. A separate single-read 150-cycle Illumina NextSeq 550 flow cell was used to sequence each immunoSEQ 96-well plate. The published analysis was carried out like this. Because the immunoSEQ output included only junctional sequences and no quality scores, the filtering could not be the same as the filtering used for full-length reads. Sequences were annotated with PyIR, a Python wrapper for IgBLAST v1.9, and V/J genes and CDR3 were assigned using IMGT germline references. Reads were removed for weak V/J assignments (E-value above 1e-6), missing CDR3, stop codons, out-of-frame junctions, or ambiguous translated residues. A V3J clonotype was defined by an identical inferred V gene, J gene, and CDR3 amino acid sequence. The percentage overlap between two repertoires was calculated by dividing the number of shared unique clonotypes by the size of the smaller repertoire. Three approaches were used to assess repertoire richness: RTK rarefaction, the Chao1 estimator, and Recon v2.1 estimates of unobserved clonotypes. OLGA was used to compute generation probabilities for all TCRbeta clonotypes that the gDNA method yielded from a handful of donors. Drawn from immuneACCESS, this table holds only the in-frame rearrangements with V and J called that TCRdb kept. Clones are partly lost; checked studies trace under half to an unresolved V gene and leave the rest unexplained. V and J calls and clone size follow that table, whereas D and trimming were derived from the DNA. The sample profile shows about 120,000 clones; about 71% of them were found once. Roughly a quarter of the sample is taken by the ten largest.

With regard to this clone: Its antigen is still unknown. It has no much larger one-base neighbor in the sample; base qualities were not kept.

Cut back by 1 base and 4 bases, the V and J ends lie 15 bases apart. The CDR1 and CDR2 encoded by the germline V gene (reference sequence) are SGHNT and YYREEE. Spanning cysteine to phenylalanine, the CDR3 consists of 16 amino acids. Only the CDR3 portion is preserved as DNA: 48 bases, with reading frame beginning at the first base. Results and caveats for the whole study, not just this receptor: Higher generation probabilities were observed for clonotypes shared by all four sorted-subset donors than for non-shared clonotypes. Based on pairwise subsampling, the degree of clonotype sharing among donors was expected to be affected by sequencing depth. Because the study included a small number of donors, the genetic and exposure-history diversity represented was limited. Naive subsets generally had larger estimated clonotype richness than memory subsets. Across a handful of donors, around 5.4% of naive CD4, 3% to 3.5% of naive CD8, around 2.5% of memory CD4, and 0.4% to 0.45% of memory CD8 clonotypes were shared. Sampling was restricted to blood, and TCR repertoires in tissues likely differ from the TCR repertoires found in blood. Rarefaction of sorted-subset datasets indicated incomplete sequencing despite the large sequencing depth.

The chain couples TRBV5-4 to TRBJ2-1; too little of a D gene remains to name it. The TCR comes from a woman aged 25 to 45 in good health. Sequencing input: memory CD8+ T cells sorted from blood. According to the study, the label for this sample's cell subset or site signals: CD45RO+ cells pooled with CCR7-negative TemRA cells. The nucleotides read TGTGCCAGCAGCTTGAGAACGGGCTCACCTTACAATGAGCAGTTCTTC. Translated, this is CASSLRTGSPYNEQFF.